Listed here are 32 T cell receptor beta chains from one sample, sequenced in a study of T cell responses to AZD1222 COVID-19 vaccine. Sequenced by immunoSEQ multiplex PCR; TCRdb stores in-frame clones only, minus some. The table shows some 130,000 clones, with roughly 88% occurring only once. Sequenced material: peripheral blood, taken on day 0 of AZD1222 vaccination. All receptors come from an adult in good health.

The chain combines TRBV4-1 with TRBJ1-2; D call uncertain. This CDR3 contains 15 residues. CDR1 MGHRA and CDR2 YSYEKL come from the germline V gene. Trimming removed 1 base from V and 3 bases from J, with 12 bases in between. The CDR3 loop reads CASSQVPGLYYGYTF. As DNA, the CDR3 is TGCGCCAGCAGCCAAGTTCCAGGCCTCTACTATGGCTACACCTTC.

The chain combines TRBV5-1 with TRBJ2-2; D is unclear. The CDR3 has 15 amino acids. The V gene lost 0 bases and the J gene lost 3 bases, with 9 bases spanning the gap. Germline CDR1 and CDR2: SGHRS and YFSETQ. The CDR3 reads CASSLARPYTGELFF. The DNA for the CDR3 is TGCGCCAGCAGCTTGGCCAGGCCTTACACCGGGGAGCTGTTTTTT.

This clone has only one observation. The rearrangement uses TRBV7-9 and TRBJ1-4, with no clear D. The CDR3 is 12 residues long. Germline V CDR1 and CDR2: SEHNR, FQNEAQ (reference sequence). V was shortened by 8 bases and J by 7 bases, with 11 bases between the two germline ends. The CDR3 is CASSVVIEKLFF. CDR3 DNA sequence: TGTGCCAGCTCGGTTGTTATTGAAAAACTGTTTTTT.

The chain has TRBV9 and TRBJ2-7; D gene ambiguous. V was clipped by 4 bases and J by 0 bases, with 17 bases between them. This CDR3 spans 16 amino acids. Germline V gene data show CDR1 as SGDLS and CDR2 as YYNGEE. The CDR3 loop is CASSKDPPQGSYEQYF. CDR3 in DNA: TGTGCCAGCAGCAAAGACCCCCCTCAAGGCTCCTACGAGCAGTACTTC.

The V gene is TRBV6-4, the J gene TRBJ2-5; D is unresolved. The CDR3 has 10 amino acids. The V and J ends lost 7 bases and 3 bases respectively, with 3 bases between them. Germline V CDR1 and CDR2: MRHNA, SNTAGT. This CDR3 is CASTKETQYF. The CDR3 region has the DNA TGTGCCAGCACGAAAGAGACCCAGTACTTC.

The chain recombines TRBV5-6 with TRBJ1-2; D gene uncertain. V was pared by 4 bases and J by 6 bases, with 13 bases between. This CDR3 contains 13 residues. Germline V gene lookup returns CDR1 SGHDT and CDR2 YYEEEE. The CDR3 sequence: CASSPRPTDGYTF. CDR3 in DNA: TGTGCCAGCAGCCCGCGGCCCACGGATGGCTACACCTTC. Drawing the rest from reference TRBV5-6 and TRBJ1-2, the complete variable domain is DAGVTQSPTHLIKTRGQQVTLRCSPKSGHDTVSWYQQALGQGPQFIFQYYEEEERQRGNFPDRFSGHQFPNYSSELNVNALLLGDSALYLCASSPRPTDGYTFGSGTRLTVV.

This rearrangement joins TRBV28 to TRBJ2-7, with 10 bases that match TRBD1. CDR3 length: 15 amino acids. Trimming took 4 bases from V and 2 from J; bases not matched to a gene: 5. Germline CDR1 reads MDHEN; CDR2 reads SYDVKM. The CDR3 region has the DNA TGTGCCAGCAGTTCGGGACAGGGGCTACCCTACGAGCAGTACTTC. The encoded protein is CASSSGQGLPYEQYF.

V gene TRBV6-5 combines with J gene TRBJ1-1; 8 bases are a match to TRBD1. Germline V lookup: CDR1 MNHEY, CDR2 SVGAGI. J gave up 6 bases and V 6 bases, and 6 bases lay outside the gene matches. The CDR3 extends over 13 amino acids. Here the CDR3 DNA reads TGTGCCAGCAGACACGACAGGGGTTCTGAAGCTTTCTTT. Amino acids: CASRHDRGSEAFF.

The rearrangement links TRBV25-1 to TRBJ1-2; D uncertain. The V end was cut by 3 bases, the J end by 8 bases, with 16 bases between. The CDR3 has 14 amino acids. CDR1 MGHDK and CDR2 SYGVNS come from the germline V gene. CDR3 DNA: TGTGCCAGCAGTGACAGACTCTCGAGAAGGGGCTACACCTTC. It yields the protein CASSDRLSRRGYTF.

V usage is TRBV11-2 and J usage is TRBJ2-7; D not certain. V lost 6 bases and J lost 3, with 3 bases in between. The germline CDR1 and CDR2 sequences are SGHAT and FQNNGV. The CDR3 contains 10 residues. The CDR3 DNA is TGTGCCAGCAGTTACTACGAGCAGTACTTC. It encodes CASSYYEQYF.

This sequence joins TRBV9 and TRBJ1-5, with D unresolved. Between the trimmed V and J ends, which lost 0 bases and 2 bases, there was a span of 9 bases. The CDR3 is made up of 15 amino acids. The germline V gene encodes CDR1 SGDLS and CDR2 YYNGEE. CDR3 DNA: TGTGCCAGCAGCGTAGACGACTCGGGCAATCAGCCCCAGCATTTT. This translates into CASSVDDSGNQPQHF.

The chain recombines TRBV28 with TRBJ1-2; D uncertain. The CDR3 consists of 16 residues. CDR1 MDHEN and CDR2 SYDVKM come from the germline V gene. Between the trimmed V and J ends, which lost 2 bases and 4 bases, there was a span of 17 bases. DNA for the CDR3: TGTGCCAGCAGTTTAGATGGCGTCGGGGATCTCTATGGCTACACCTTC. This translates into CASSLDGVGDLYGYTF.

The chain employs TRBV6-5 and TRBJ1-3, with D unclear. Per germline, CDR1 MNHEY and CDR2 SVGAGI. V dropped 5 bases and J dropped 2 bases, with 10 bases sitting between them. This CDR3 has 14 amino acids. CDR3 region: CASSPGITGNTIYF. CDR3 DNA: TGTGCCAGCAGTCCTGGGATTACTGGAAACACCATATATTTT.

The chain has TRBV4-1 and TRBJ1-1; 11 nucleotides line up with TRBD1. The germline V gene encodes CDR1 MGHRA and CDR2 YSYEKL. J lost 4 bases, V lost 0 bases, and 1 base had no gene match. This CDR3 has 15 residues. The CDR3: CASSQEGTGGTEAFF. Written as DNA, the CDR3 is TGCGCCAGCAGCCAAGAAGGGACAGGGGGCACTGAAGCTTTCTTT.

CDR3 amino acids: CASSPRGPAGETQYF. DNA of the CDR3: TGTGCCAGCTCACCCAGAGGGCCCGCAGGGGAGACCCAGTACTTC. The chain uses TRBV18 and TRBJ2-5; either TRBD1 or TRBD2 may supply D (5 bases each). This CDR3 is 15 amino acids long. Between the trimmed V and J ends, which lost 3 bases and 5 bases, there was a span of 16 bases. Germline CDR1 and CDR2: KGHSH and LQKENI.

There are a few counts of this clone. The gene calls are TRBV6-5 and TRBJ1-1, with TRBD1 as a possible D gene (5 bases). CDR3 size: 15 residues. Germline V lookup: CDR1 MNHEY, CDR2 SVGAGI. Trimming took 6 bases from V and 5 from J, leaving 19 bases between them. CDR3 in amino acids: CASSTTGVRRTEAFF. The CDR3 DNA reads as TGTGCCAGCAGCACGACGGGGGTGAGGAGGACTGAAGCTTTCTTT.

This clone occurred once. The J gene is TRBJ2-5, the V gene TRBV7-2, with 8 bases matching TRBD2. CDR1 and CDR2 from the germline V gene are SGHTA and FQGNSA. Trimming took 0 bases from V and 2 from J; bases not matched to a gene: 2. The CDR3 extends over 15 amino acids. The CDR3 DNA follows: TGTGCCAGCAGCTTAGCAGGACTAGCACAAGAGACCCAGTACTTC. It is translated as CASSLAGLAQETQYF.

The CDR3 is CATSDLRQGARLDTQYF. As DNA, the CDR3 is TGTGCCACCAGTGATCTGCGACAGGGGGCTAGGTTAGATACGCAGTATTTT. The chain couples TRBV24-1 to TRBJ2-3; 10 bases line up with TRBD1. The CDR3 has 17 amino acids. The J segment lost 5 bases and the V segment lost 3 bases, leaving 10 bases of the junction unmatched. Germline V gives CDR1 KGHDR, CDR2 SFDVKD.

This chain connects TRBV13 to TRBJ1-2, with D uncertain. CDR1 PRHDT and CDR2 FYEKMQ come from the germline V gene (reference sequence). The CDR3 is made up of 14 amino acids. The V end lost 5 bases, the J end lost 4 bases, and 14 bases lay between the germline ends. The CDR3 bases are TGTGCCAGCAGCCCCCAGACCCCACCCTATGGCTACACCTTC. Translation: CASSPQTPPYGYTF.

This clone was detected once. The chain is built from TRBV7-2 and TRBJ1-2; 8 bases match TRBD1. CDR1 is SGHTA and CDR2 is FQGNSA in the germline V gene. This CDR3 has 16 amino acids. V lost 0 bases to trimming and J lost 5 bases; unmatched junction nucleotides: 8. The CDR3 DNA is TGTGCCAGCAGCTTAGCACGTTCGGGACAGGATTATGGCTACACCTTC. This codes for CASSLARSGQDYGYTF.

The chain combines TRBV6-6 with TRBJ2-7; 7 nucleotides align to TRBD2. Trimming at V came to 10 bases and at J to 5 bases, leaving 11 bases not matched to a gene. There are 13 residues in the CDR3. Germline V gene sequence: CDR1 MNHNY, CDR2 SVGAGI (reference sequence). CDR3 in DNA: TGTGCCACCGGCGGCGGGAGCGGCGACGAGCAGTACTTC. Its translation is CATGGGSGDEQYF.

This clone was counted only a few times. The chain employs TRBV7-8 and TRBJ1-2, with D perhaps TRBD1 (5 bases). CDR3 size: 14 residues. The V gene lost 1 base and the J gene lost 3 bases, with 9 bases spanning the gap. CDR1 is SGHVS, CDR2 FQNEAQ, per germline. The CDR3 DNA reads TGTGCCAGCAGCTTAGAATCGGGGGACTATGGCTACACCTTC. Translation: CASSLESGDYGYTF.

This clone was seen a single time. The V and J genes are TRBV7-2 and TRBJ1-5; perhaps TRBD1 as D (5 bases). Germline-derived CDR1 and CDR2 are SGHTA and FQGNSA. The ends were cut back, 3 bases at V and 3 bases at J, with 12 bases in the middle. This CDR3 contains 15 residues. The CDR3 coding sequence is TGTGCCAGCAGCTTGGGGCTGACCTTCAATCAGCCCCAGCATTTT. It encodes CASSLGLTFNQPQHF.

There are a few counts of this clone. V gene TRBV11-3 combines with J gene TRBJ1-6; maybe TRBD1 (6 bases). Germline-derived CDR1 and CDR2 are SGHNT and YENEEA. This CDR3 is built from 14 residues. The germline V and J ends were trimmed by 6 bases and 8 bases, with 14 bases remaining between them. The CDR3 spells CASRRTGIDSPLHF. The CDR3 DNA is TGTGCCAGCAGACGCACAGGGATAGATTCACCCCTCCACTTT.

The genes are TRBV11-3 and TRBJ2-3; 11 bases map to TRBD2. This CDR3 contains 20 residues. V was clipped by 5 bases and J by 2 bases; unmatched bases: 18. Germline lookup yields CDR1 SGHNT and CDR2 YENEEA. The CDR3: CASSRGKGLAVRNVTDTQYF. The CDR3 region has the DNA TGTGCCAGCAGCCGGGGAAAGGGACTAGCGGTCAGGAATGTCACAGATACGCAGTATTTT.

Only one count was recorded for this clone. The genes are TRBV19 and TRBJ2-2; TRBD2 matches 16 bases. CDR3 length: 19 amino acids. The V segment lost 7 bases and the J segment 0 bases; nucleotides outside the gene matches: 8. CDR1 and CDR2 (germline): LNHDA, SQIVND (reference sequence). CDR3 residues: CASTLLGLAGGPNTGELFF. The CDR3 DNA sequence: TGTGCCAGTACTTTACTGGGACTAGCGGGAGGGCCGAACACCGGGGAGCTGTTTTTT. Full variable domain (outside the CDR3, taken from reference TRBV19 and TRBJ2-2): DGGITQSPKYLFRKEGQNVTLSCEQNLNHDAMYWYRQDPGQGLRLIYYSQIVNDFQKGDIAEGYSVSREKKESFPLTVTSAQKNPTAFYLCASTLLGLAGGPNTGELFFGEGSRLTVL.

The V and J genes are TRBV10-2 and TRBJ1-2; tentatively, D is TRBD1 (6 bases). This CDR3 contains 12 residues. Germline CDR1 is WSHSY and CDR2 is SAAADI. Trimming took off 6 bases at V and 3 bases at J, with 8 bases between the two ends. The CDR3 DNA reads as TGCGCCAGCAGACAGGGTGACTATGGCTACACCTTC. The encoded protein is CASRQGDYGYTF.

The CDR3 sequence: CASSPLRRRNTEAFF. CDR3 in DNA: TGTGCCAGTAGTCCCCTGAGACGGAGGAACACTGAAGCTTTCTTT. The chain combines TRBV19 with TRBJ1-1, with unresolved D. From germline, CDR1 is LNHDA and CDR2 SQIVND (reference sequence). V shed 5 bases and J shed 1 base, with 14 bases lying between them. This CDR3 contains 15 residues.

The chain employs TRBV4-1 and TRBJ2-7; TRBD2 matches at 12 bases. The CDR3 covers 19 residues. Germline V gene data show CDR1 as MGHRA and CDR2 as YSYEKL. J gave up 0 bases and V 6 bases, and 15 bases lay outside the gene matches. The chain's CDR3 is CASSQRTGTSGSSSYEQYF. For the CDR3, the DNA is TGCGCCAGCAGTCAAAGGACCGGGACTAGCGGGTCTAGCTCCTACGAGCAGTACTTC.

This chain links TRBV9 with TRBJ1-3; D is perhaps TRBD1 (5 bases). Germline V gene lookup returns CDR1 SGDLS and CDR2 YYNGEE. Between the trimmed V and J ends, which lost 0 bases and 0 bases, there was a span of 16 bases. The CDR3 is made up of 18 amino acids. CDR3 protein: CASSVATGSLSSGNTIYF. The DNA of the CDR3 is TGTGCCAGCAGCGTAGCAACAGGCTCACTTAGCTCTGGAAACACCATATATTTT.

This clone was found once. The chain recombines TRBV11-2 with TRBJ2-1; TRBD1 matches at 7 bases. The CDR3 sequence is 15 residues long. V trimming: 6 bases; J trimming: 8 bases; junction bases outside the gene matches: 13. Germline V lookup: CDR1 SGHAT, CDR2 FQNNGV. CDR3 sequence: CASSAVRGQLDEQFF. In DNA, the CDR3 is TGTGCCAGCAGTGCAGTACGGGGACAGTTGGATGAGCAGTTCTTC.

Written as DNA, the CDR3 is TGTGCCAGCAGTGAATCCGGGAAAGAGACCCAGTACTTC. Translated: CASSESGKETQYF. The V call is TRBV6-1, the J call TRBJ2-5; possible D gene TRBD2, 5 bases. This CDR3 comprises 13 residues. In germline, CDR1 is MNHNS, CDR2 SASEGT. V gave up 2 bases and J gave up 3 bases, with 7 bases separating them.